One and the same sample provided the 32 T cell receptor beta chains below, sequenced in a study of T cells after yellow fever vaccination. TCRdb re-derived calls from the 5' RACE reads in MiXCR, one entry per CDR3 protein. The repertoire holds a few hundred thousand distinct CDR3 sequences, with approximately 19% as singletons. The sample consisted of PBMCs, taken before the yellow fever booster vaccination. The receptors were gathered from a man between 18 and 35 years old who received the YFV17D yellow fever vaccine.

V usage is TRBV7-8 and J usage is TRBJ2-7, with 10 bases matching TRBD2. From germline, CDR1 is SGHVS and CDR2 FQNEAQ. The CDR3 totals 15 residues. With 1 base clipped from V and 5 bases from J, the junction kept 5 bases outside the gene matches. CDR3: CASSLELAGVDEQYF. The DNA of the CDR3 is TGTGCCAGCAGCTTAGAGCTAGCGGGGGTTGACGAGCAGTACTTC.

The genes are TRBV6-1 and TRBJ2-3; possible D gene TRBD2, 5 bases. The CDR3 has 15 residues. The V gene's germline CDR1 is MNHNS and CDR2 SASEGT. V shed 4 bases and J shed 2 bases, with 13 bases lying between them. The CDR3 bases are TGTGCCAGCAGTGTTCTGACTCTAGCCACAGATACGCAGTATTTT. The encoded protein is CASSVLTLATDTQYF.

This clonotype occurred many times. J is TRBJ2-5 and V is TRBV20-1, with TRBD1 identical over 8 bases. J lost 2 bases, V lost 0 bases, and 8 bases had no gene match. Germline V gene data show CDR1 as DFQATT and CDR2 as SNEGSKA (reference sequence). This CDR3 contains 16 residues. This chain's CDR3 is CSARDQGALFQETQYF. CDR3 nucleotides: TGCAGTGCTAGAGACCAGGGGGCCCTTTTTCAAGAGACCCAGTACTTC.

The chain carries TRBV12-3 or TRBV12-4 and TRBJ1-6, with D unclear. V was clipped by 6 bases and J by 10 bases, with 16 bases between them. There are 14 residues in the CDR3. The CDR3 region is CASRIGVFQSPLHF. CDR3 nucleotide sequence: TGTGCCAGCAGGATAGGAGTGTTTCAGTCACCCCTCCACTTT.

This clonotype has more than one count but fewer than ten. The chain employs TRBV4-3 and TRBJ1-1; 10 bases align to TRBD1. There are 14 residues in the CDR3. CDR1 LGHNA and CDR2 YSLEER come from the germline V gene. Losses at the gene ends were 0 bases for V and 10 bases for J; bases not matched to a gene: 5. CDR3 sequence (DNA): TGCGCCAGCAGCCAAGATGGGGACAGGGGCCGAGCTTTCTTT. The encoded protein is CASSQDGDRGRAFF.

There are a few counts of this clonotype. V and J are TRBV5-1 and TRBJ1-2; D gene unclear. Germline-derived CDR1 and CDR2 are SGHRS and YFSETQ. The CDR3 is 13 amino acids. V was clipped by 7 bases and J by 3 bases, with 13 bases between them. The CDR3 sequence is CASGSSSDYGYTF. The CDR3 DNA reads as TGCGCCAGCGGGTCATCATCGGACTATGGCTACACCTTC.

The CDR3 nucleotides are TGCAGTGCTAGGGAACCAGGACTAGCGGATTCCTACAATGAGCAGTTCTTC. Its protein product is CSAREPGLADSYNEQFF. V is TRBV20-1 and J is TRBJ2-1; 10 nucleotides match TRBD2. Germline CDR1 reads DFQATT; CDR2 reads SNEGSKA (reference sequence). The ends lost 3 bases at V and 1 base at J; junction bases unmatched: 9. The CDR3 has 17 amino acids.

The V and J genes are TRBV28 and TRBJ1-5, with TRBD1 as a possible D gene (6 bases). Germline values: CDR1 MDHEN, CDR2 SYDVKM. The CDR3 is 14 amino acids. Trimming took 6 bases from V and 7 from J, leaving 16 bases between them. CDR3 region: CASRNQGSGQPQHF. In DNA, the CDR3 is TGTGCCAGCAGAAACCAGGGGAGTGGACAGCCCCAGCATTTT. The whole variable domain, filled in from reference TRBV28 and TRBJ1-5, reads DVKVTQSSRYLVKRTGEKVFLECVQDMDHENMFWYRQDPGLGLRLIYFSYDVKMKEKGDIPEGYSVSREKKERFSLILESASTNQTSMYLCASRNQGSGQPQHFGDGTRLSIL.

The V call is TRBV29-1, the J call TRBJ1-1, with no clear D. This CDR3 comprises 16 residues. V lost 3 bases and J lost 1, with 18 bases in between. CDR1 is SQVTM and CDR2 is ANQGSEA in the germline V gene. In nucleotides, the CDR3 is TGCAGCGTTGATCCCCGTACCCCGAGATCGAACACTGAAGCTTTCTTT. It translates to CSVDPRTPRSNTEAFF.

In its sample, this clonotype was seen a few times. The chain's CDR3 is CASSPTGAVETQYF. The CDR3 nucleotides are TGTGCCAGCTCGCCGACAGGGGCAGTCGAGACCCAGTACTTC. The chain carries TRBV18 and TRBJ2-5; TRBD1 agrees at 8 bases. CDR3 length equals 14 residues. The germline CDR1 and CDR2 sequences are KGHSH and LQKENI. Losses at the gene ends were 6 bases for V and 5 bases for J; bases not matched to a gene: 8.

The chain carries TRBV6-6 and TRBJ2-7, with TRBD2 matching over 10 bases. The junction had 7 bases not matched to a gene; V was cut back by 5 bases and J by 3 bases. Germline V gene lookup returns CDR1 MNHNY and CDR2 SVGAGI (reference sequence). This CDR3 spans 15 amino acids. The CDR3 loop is CASSNLAGGFYEQYV. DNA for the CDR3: TGTGCCAGCAGTAACTTAGCGGGGGGATTCTACGAGCAGTACGTC.

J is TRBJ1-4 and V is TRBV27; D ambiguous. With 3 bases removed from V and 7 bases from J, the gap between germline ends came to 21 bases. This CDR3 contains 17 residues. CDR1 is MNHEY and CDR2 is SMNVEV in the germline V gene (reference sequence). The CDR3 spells CASSFKGPRDLGEKLFF. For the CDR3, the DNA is TGTGCCAGCAGTTTCAAGGGCCCCCGAGATCTGGGTGAAAAACTGTTTTTT.

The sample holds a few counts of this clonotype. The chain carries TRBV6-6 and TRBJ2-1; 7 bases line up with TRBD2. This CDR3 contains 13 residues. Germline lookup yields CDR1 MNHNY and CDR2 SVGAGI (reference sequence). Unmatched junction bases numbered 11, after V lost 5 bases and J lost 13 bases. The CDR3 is CASSAPGLHKQFF. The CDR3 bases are TGTGCCAGCAGTGCCCCGGGACTACATAAACAGTTCTTC.

The CDR3 here is CAIRPTGGDDQPQHF. DNA for the CDR3: TGTGCCATCAGACCAACAGGGGGCGATGATCAGCCCCAGCATTTT. The chain has TRBV10-3 and TRBJ1-5, with TRBD1 matching over 9 bases. This CDR3 has 15 residues. CDR1 is ENHRY, CDR2 SYGVKD, per germline. V dropped 6 bases and J dropped 5; count of bases not matched to a gene: 8.

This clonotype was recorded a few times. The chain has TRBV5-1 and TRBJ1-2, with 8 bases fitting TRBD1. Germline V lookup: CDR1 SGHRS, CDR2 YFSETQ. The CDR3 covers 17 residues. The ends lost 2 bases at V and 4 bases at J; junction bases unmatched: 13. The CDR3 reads CASSLKIDGDRGYGYTF. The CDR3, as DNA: TGCGCCAGCAGCTTAAAAATTGACGGCGACAGGGGCTATGGCTACACCTTC.

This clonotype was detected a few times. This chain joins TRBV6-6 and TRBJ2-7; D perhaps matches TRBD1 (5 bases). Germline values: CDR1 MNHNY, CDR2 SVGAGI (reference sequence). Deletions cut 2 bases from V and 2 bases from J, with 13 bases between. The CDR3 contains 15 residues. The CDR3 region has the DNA TGTGCCAGCAGTTACCCGCCAGGGCAAACCTACGAGCAGTACTTC. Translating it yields CASSYPPGQTYEQYF.

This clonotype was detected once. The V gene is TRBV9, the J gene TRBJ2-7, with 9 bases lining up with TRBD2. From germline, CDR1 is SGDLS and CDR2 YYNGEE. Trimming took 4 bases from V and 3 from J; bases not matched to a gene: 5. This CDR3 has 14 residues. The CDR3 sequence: CASSPGSGGYEQYV. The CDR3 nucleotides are TGTGCCAGCAGCCCAGGTAGCGGGGGCTACGAGCAGTACGTC.

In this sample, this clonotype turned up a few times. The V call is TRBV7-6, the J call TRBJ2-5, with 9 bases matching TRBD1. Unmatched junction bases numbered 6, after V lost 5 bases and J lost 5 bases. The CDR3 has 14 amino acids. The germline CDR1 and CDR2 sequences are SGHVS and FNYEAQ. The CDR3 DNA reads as TGTGCCAGCAGCACCGTAGGACAGGGGGAGACCCAGTACTTC. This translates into CASSTVGQGETQYF.

CDR3 protein: CASSLSTTGFGELFF. CDR3 DNA sequence: TGTGCCAGCAGCTTAAGCACTACGGGGTTCGGGGAGCTGTTTTTT. The chain has TRBV11-2 and TRBJ2-2; tentatively, D is TRBD2 (5 bases). This CDR3 spans 15 amino acids. Trimming pared 2 bases from V and 7 bases from J, leaving 14 bases between. Germline CDR1 SGHAT, CDR2 FQNNGV.

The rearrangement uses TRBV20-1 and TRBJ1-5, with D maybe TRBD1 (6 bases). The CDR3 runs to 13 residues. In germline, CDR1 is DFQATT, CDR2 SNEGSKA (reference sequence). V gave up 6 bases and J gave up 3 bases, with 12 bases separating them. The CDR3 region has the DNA TGCAGTGCGACCCGGGACACCAATCAGCCCCAGCATTTT. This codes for CSATRDTNQPQHF.

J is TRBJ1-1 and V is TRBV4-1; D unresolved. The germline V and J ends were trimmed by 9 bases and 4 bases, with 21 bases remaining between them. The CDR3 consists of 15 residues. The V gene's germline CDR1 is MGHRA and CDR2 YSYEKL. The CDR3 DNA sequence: TGCGCCAGTAGACCCAGAGAGGGTAGGGTCACTGAAGCTTTCTTT. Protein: CASRPREGRVTEAFF.

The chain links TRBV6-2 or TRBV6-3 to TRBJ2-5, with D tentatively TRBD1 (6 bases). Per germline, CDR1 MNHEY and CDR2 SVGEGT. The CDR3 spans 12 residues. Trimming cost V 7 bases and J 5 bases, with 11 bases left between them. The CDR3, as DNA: TGTGCCAGCACTGGGGGCTTGGAGACCCAGTACTTC. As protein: CASTGGLETQYF.

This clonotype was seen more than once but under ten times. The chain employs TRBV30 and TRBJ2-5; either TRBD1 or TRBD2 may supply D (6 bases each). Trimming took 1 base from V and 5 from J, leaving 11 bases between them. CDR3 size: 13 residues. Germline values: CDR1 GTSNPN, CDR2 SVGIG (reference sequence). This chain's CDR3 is CAWSGGAHETQYF. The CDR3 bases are TGTGCCTGGAGTGGGGGGGCTCATGAGACCCAGTACTTC.

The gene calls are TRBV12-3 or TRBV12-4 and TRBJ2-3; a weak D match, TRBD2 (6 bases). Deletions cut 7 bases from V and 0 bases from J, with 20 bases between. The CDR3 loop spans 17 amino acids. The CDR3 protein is CASMGYLRGLSTDTQYF. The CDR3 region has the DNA TGTGCCAGCATGGGGTATTTGCGGGGACTTAGCACAGATACGCAGTATTTT.

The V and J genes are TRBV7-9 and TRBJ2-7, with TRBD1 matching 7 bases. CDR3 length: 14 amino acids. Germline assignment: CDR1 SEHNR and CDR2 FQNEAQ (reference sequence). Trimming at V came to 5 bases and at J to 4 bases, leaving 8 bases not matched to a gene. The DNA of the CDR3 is TGTGCCAGCAGCCTCACAGGGGACGAGTACGAGCAGTACGTC. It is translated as CASSLTGDEYEQYV.

Written as DNA, the CDR3 is TGTGCCAGCAAGAACGGGGGTTGCTACTACGAGCAGTACGTC. Translated: CASKNGGCYYEQYV. This chain connects TRBV7-2 to TRBJ2-7, with D tentatively TRBD2 (6 bases). V shed 7 bases and J shed 3 bases, with 16 bases lying between them. The length of the CDR3 is 14 residues. Germline CDR1 reads SGHTA; CDR2 reads FQGNSA.

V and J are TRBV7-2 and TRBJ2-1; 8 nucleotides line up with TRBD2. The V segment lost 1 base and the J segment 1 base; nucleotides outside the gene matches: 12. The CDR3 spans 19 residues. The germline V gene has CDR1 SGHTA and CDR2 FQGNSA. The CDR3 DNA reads TGTGCCAGCAGCTTAGGGTTGGCTTTAGCGGGGCCGTCCTACAATGAGCAGTTCTTC. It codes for CASSLGLALAGPSYNEQFF.

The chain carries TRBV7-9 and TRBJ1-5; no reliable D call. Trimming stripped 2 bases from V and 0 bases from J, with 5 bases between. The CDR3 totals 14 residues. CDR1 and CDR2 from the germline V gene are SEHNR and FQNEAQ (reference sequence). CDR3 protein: CASSLPDSNQPQHF. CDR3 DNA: TGTGCCAGCAGCTTACCGGATAGCAATCAGCCCCAGCATTTT.

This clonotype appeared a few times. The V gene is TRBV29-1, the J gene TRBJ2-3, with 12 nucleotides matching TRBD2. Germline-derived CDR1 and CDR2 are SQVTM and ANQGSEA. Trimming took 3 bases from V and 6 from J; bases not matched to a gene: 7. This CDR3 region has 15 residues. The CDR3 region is CSVDGTSGSRDTQYF. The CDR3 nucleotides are TGCAGCGTTGACGGGACTAGCGGGTCTCGGGATACGCAGTATTTT.

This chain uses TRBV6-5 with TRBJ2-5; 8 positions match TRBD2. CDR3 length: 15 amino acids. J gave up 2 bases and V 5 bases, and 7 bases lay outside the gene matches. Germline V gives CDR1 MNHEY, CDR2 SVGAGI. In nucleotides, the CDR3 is TGTGCCAGCAGTCGTAGCGGGGTGTTGCAAGAGACCCAGTACTTC. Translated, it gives CASSRSGVLQETQYF.

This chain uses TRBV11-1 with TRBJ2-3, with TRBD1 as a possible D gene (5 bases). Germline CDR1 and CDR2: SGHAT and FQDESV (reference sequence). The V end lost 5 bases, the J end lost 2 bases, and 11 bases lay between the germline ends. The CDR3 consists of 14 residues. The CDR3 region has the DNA TGTGCCAGCAGCCTCCGACAGATCACAGATACGCAGTATTTT. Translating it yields CASSLRQITDTQYF.

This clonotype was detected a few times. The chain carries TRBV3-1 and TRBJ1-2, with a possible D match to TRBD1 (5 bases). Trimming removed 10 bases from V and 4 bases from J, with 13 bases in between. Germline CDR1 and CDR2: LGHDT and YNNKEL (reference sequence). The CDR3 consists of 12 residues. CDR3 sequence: CATCDRLYGYTF. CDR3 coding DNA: TGTGCCACCTGTGACAGACTCTATGGCTACACCTTC. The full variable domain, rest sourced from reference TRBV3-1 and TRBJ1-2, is DTAVSQTPKYLVTQMGNDKSIKCEQNLGHDTMYWYKQDSKKFLKIMFSYNNKELIINETVPNRFSPKSPDKAHLNLHINSLELGDSAVYFCATCDRLYGYTFGSGTRLTVV.